Following are 14 T cell receptor beta chains from one sample sequenced in a study of Graves' ophthalmopathy and Graves' hyperthyroidism. RNA transcripts yielded amplified TCR beta CDR3 regions. Second-round multiplex PCR followed a first-round RT-PCR using HTBI primers. One entry per CDR3 protein, called by TCRdb with MiXCR from the multiplex PCR reads. This table holds hundreds of thousands of distinct CDR3 sequences, 21% found once. The sequencing sample was made of peripheral blood. The receptors were sampled from a woman under 30 with stable Graves' hyperthyroidism.

At least ten counts were recorded for this clonotype. This CDR3 is missing its conserved last phenylalanine or tryptophan, likely due to a read error. The chain uses TRBV6-4 and TRBJ1-1; a weak D match, TRBD1 (5 bases). Trimming left V 3 bases short and J 2 bases short, with 7 bases between. Germline V gene lookup returns CDR1 MRHNA and CDR2 SNTAGT. This CDR3 has 13 amino acids. As DNA, the CDR3 is TGTGCCAGCAGTGAACAGGCAAACACTGAAGCTTTCCTT. It codes for CASSEQANTEAFL.

Many counts were recorded for this clonotype. The J gene is TRBJ2-7, the V gene TRBV5-1, with unresolved D. Trimming removed 0 bases at V and 3 bases at J, with 7 bases between. The germline V gene has CDR1 SGHRS and CDR2 YFSETQ. There are 13 residues in the CDR3. CDR3 sequence reads: CASSLGLNYEQYF. CDR3 in DNA: TGCGCCAGCAGCTTGGGGCTAAACTACGAGCAGTACTTC.

This clonotype has a handful of counts. This sequence joins TRBV5-4 and TRBJ2-7; TRBD2 is a possible D gene (6 bases). The CDR3 loop spans 16 amino acids. Trimming took off 2 bases at V and 3 bases at J, with 18 bases between the two ends. Germline CDR1 reads SGHNT; CDR2 reads YYREEE (reference sequence). The CDR3 is CASSFLGLGLHYEQYF. CDR3 DNA: TGTGCCAGCAGCTTCTTAGGACTGGGACTGCACTACGAGCAGTACTTC.

Ten or more counts support this clonotype. The CDR3 protein is CASSRQGRNGELFF. CDR3 DNA: TGTGCCAGCAGCAGACAGGGGCGAAACGGGGAGCTGTTTTTT. The chain recombines TRBV6-5 with TRBJ2-2, with 8 bases lining up with TRBD1. Looked up from germline, CDR1 is MNHEY and CDR2 is SVGAGI. The CDR3 has 14 amino acids. With 6 bases clipped from V and 7 bases from J, the junction kept 7 bases outside the gene matches.

This clonotype was seen just once. The rearrangement joins TRBV15 to TRBJ1-1; 7 bases fit TRBD1. CDR1 is LNHNV, CDR2 YYDKDF, per germline (reference sequence). After removal of 1 base from V and 4 bases from J, the junction contained 6 bases not matched to a gene. This CDR3 region has 15 residues. CDR3 amino acids: CATSRGLQGSTEAFF. DNA for the CDR3: TGTGCCACCAGCAGAGGCTTACAGGGGAGCACTGAAGCTTTCTTT. Filled out from reference TRBV15 and TRBJ1-1, the complete variable domain reads DAMVIQNPRYQVTQFGKPVTLSCSQTLNHNVMYWYQQKSSQAPKLLFHYYDKDFNNEADTPDNFQSRRPNTSFCFLDIRSPGLGDTAMYLCATSRGLQGSTEAFFGQGTRLTVV.

This clonotype was seen only a few times. The chain recombines TRBV19 with TRBJ2-2; 8 bases align to TRBD1. This CDR3 has 16 amino acids. V lost 6 bases and J lost 1; bases outside the gene matches: 7. Germline V gene lookup returns CDR1 LNHDA and CDR2 SQIVND (reference sequence). The CDR3 DNA reads as TGTGCCAGTAGGAAGGACAGGGCTGTGAACACCGGGGAGCTGTTTTTT. Translated: CASRKDRAVNTGELFF.

This clonotype was picked up many times. CDR3 in DNA: TGCAGGGAGTTCCGGGGGCATTTT. Translating it yields CREFRGHF. The chain links TRBV20-1 to TRBJ1-5; D is unresolved. The CDR3 length is 8 residues. The germline CDR1 and CDR2 sequences are DFQATT and SNEGSKA (reference sequence).

This clonotype was recorded at least ten times. The chain is built from TRBV7-2 and TRBJ2-7, with D tentatively TRBD1 (6 bases). Germline lookup yields CDR1 SGHTA and CDR2 FQGNSA. This CDR3 has 14 residues. V was clipped by 2 bases and J by 2 bases, with 10 bases between them. The CDR3 region is CASSLQGSPYEQYF. DNA for the CDR3: TGTGCCAGCAGCTTACAGGGGAGCCCCTACGAGCAGTACTTC.

This clonotype has just a few counts. V gene TRBV6-5 combines with J gene TRBJ2-2, with unresolved D. V was clipped by 2 bases and J by 4 bases, with 8 bases between them. CDR1 MNHEY and CDR2 SVGAGI come from the germline V gene. The CDR3 covers 14 residues. The CDR3 spells CASSYVWGTGELFF. CDR3 nucleotides: TGTGCCAGCAGTTACGTCTGGGGCACCGGGGAGCTGTTTTTT.

In the case of this clonotype: The junction departs from germline at one end; a sequencing error may be responsible. The chain uses TRBV5-8 and TRBJ2-5; 9 nucleotides agree with TRBD2. From germline, CDR1 is SGHTS and CDR2 YDEGEE. The CDR3 is made up of 16 amino acids. The CDR3 sequence is CASSLSGGRASQTQDF. The CDR3 coding sequence is TGTGCCAGCAGCTTGTCCGGCGGGAGGGCCTCACAGACCCAGGACTTC.

This clonotype appeared many times. The chain uses TRBV7-8 and TRBJ1-5; the D is unclear. CDR1 is SGHVS and CDR2 is FQNEAQ in the germline V gene. The CDR3 totals 14 residues. V was trimmed by 1 base and J by 7 bases, leaving 11 bases between them. The CDR3 reads CASSLGEFGQPQHF. Here the CDR3 DNA reads TGTGCCAGCAGCTTAGGCGAGTTCGGACAGCCCCAGCATTTT.

In its sample, this clonotype was seen a few times. The chain is built from TRBV11-3 and TRBJ2-7; D not certain. The V end lost 5 bases, the J end lost 2 bases, and 13 bases lay between the germline ends. This CDR3 is 14 amino acids long. Looked up from germline, CDR1 is SGHNT and CDR2 is YENEEA. This chain's CDR3 is CASSGRTGTYEQYF. CDR3 sequence (DNA): TGTGCCAGCAGCGGACGGACCGGCACCTACGAGCAGTACTTC.

The CDR3: CASSLGGPASPLHF. In nucleotides, the CDR3 is TGTGCCAGCAGCTTGGGCGGACCGGCTTCACCCCTCCACTTT. This sequence joins TRBV7-8 and TRBJ1-6; D is unclear. This CDR3 spans 14 amino acids. Per the germline V gene, CDR1 is SGHVS and CDR2 is FQNEAQ. Trimming took off 3 bases at V and 9 bases at J, with 12 bases between the two ends.

This clonotype was detected many times. The gene calls are TRBV12-3 or TRBV12-4 and TRBJ1-5; no reliable D call. V was trimmed by 5 bases and J by 5 bases, leaving 19 bases between them. CDR3 length: 16 amino acids. In DNA, the CDR3 is TGTGCCAGCAGTCCCATCCCGTACGGAGGTTATCAGCCCCAGCATTTT. Translation gives CASSPIPYGGYQPQHF.